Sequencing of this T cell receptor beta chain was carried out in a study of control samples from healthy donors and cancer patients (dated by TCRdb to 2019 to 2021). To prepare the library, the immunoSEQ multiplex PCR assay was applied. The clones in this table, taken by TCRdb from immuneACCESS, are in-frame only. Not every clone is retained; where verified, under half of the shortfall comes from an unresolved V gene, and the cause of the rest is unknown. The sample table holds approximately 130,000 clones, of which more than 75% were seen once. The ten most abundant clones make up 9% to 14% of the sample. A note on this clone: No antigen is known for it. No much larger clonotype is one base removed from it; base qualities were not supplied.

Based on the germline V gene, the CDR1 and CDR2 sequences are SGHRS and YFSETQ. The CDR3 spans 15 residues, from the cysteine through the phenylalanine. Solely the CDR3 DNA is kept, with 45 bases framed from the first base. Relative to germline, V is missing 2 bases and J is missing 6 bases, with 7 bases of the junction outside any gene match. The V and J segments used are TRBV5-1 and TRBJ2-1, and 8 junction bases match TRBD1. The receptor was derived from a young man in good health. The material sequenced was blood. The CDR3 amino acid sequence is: CASSFQGAAGNEQFF. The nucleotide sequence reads TGCGCCAGCAGCTTTCAGGGGGCTGCAGGCAATGAGCAGTTCTTC.